The next 24 T cell receptor beta chains were all read from a single sample in a study of graft-versus-host responses after intestinal transplantation. Profiled with immunoSEQ multiplex PCR; TCRdb holds only in-frame clones, not every one. The sample includes approximately 90,000 clones, around nine tenths of them seen just once. No cognate antigen is known for these TCRs. The input for sequencing was unstimulated CD8+ T cells sorted from spleen or lymph node cells, taken before intestinal transplant. These receptor sequences come from a human donor who received an intestinal transplant.

V and J are TRBV5-6 and TRBJ2-4; no clear D. V was shortened by 3 bases and J by 1 base, with 14 bases between the two germline ends. Germline CDR1 and CDR2: SGHDT and YYEEEE. The CDR3 has 16 residues. Written as DNA, the CDR3 is TGTGCCAGCAGCTCAACTCCGACCCGGGCCAAAAACATTCAGTACTTC. Its translation: CASSSTPTRAKNIQYF.

The rearrangement links TRBV19 to TRBJ2-7, with 7 bases lining up with TRBD2. The CDR3 sequence is 13 residues long. Germline assignment: CDR1 LNHDA and CDR2 SQIVND (reference sequence). V was pared by 8 bases and J by 2 bases, with 6 bases of the junction left unmatched. For the CDR3, the DNA is TGTGCCAGTGCTCCGGGACTAACCTACGAGCAGTACTTC. Residues: CASAPGLTYEQYF.

A single count supports this clone. V usage is TRBV5-1 and J usage is TRBJ1-2, with D tentatively TRBD1 (6 bases). The CDR3 consists of 18 residues. The germline CDR1 and CDR2 sequences are SGHRS and YFSETQ. With 1 base removed from V and 2 bases from J, the gap between germline ends came to 21 bases. CDR3 bases: TGCGCCAGCAGCTTGATACCGGGACACGGGCCCACCAACTATGGCTACACCTTC. As protein: CASSLIPGHGPTNYGYTF.

The chain couples TRBV29-1 to TRBJ2-7, with 11 bases matching TRBD1. The CDR3 spans 14 residues. V lost 4 bases and J lost 2; bases outside the gene matches: 4. Looked up from germline, CDR1 is SQVTM and CDR2 is ANQGSEA. CDR3 DNA: TGCAGCGTTGCCGGGACAGGGGGAACCTACGAGCAGTACTTC. Its translation is CSVAGTGGTYEQYF.

This chain joins TRBV12-5 and TRBJ1-1; D is undetermined. V was pared by 1 base and J by 0 bases, with 6 bases between. Germline loops: CDR1 LGHNT, CDR2 FRNRAP. The CDR3 covers 14 residues. The CDR3 coding sequence is TGTGCTAGTGGTTTGGGGACCTTGAACACTGAAGCTTTCTTT. Translated, it gives CASGLGTLNTEAFF.

The chain joins TRBV27 to TRBJ2-1; 8 positions agree with TRBD2. Germline V gene lookup returns CDR1 MNHEY and CDR2 SMNVEV (reference sequence). The length of the CDR3 is 15 residues. Trimming cost V 5 bases and J 5 bases; bases outside gene matches: 8. The CDR3 nucleotides read TGTGCCAGCAGTCCCCGGGAGGGCCACAACAATGAGCAGTTCTTC. Protein: CASSPREGHNNEQFF.

The sample holds one count of this clone. The rearrangement uses TRBV7-2 and TRBJ2-1; D is possibly TRBD2 (6 bases). The ends were cut back, 2 bases at V and 12 bases at J, with 20 bases in the middle. The CDR3 runs to 15 residues. The germline V gene has CDR1 SGHTA and CDR2 FQGNSA. CDR3 nucleotides: TGTGCCAGCAGCTTATCGGGAGACCTAACAATCGGGCAGTTCTTC. Its protein product is CASSLSGDLTIGQFF.

The CDR3, as DNA: TGTGCCAGCAGCTTAGCCGGGGGGGACGTAACTAGCACAGATACGCAGTATTTT. Translated, it gives CASSLAGGDVTSTDTQYF. The chain has TRBV11-2 and TRBJ2-3; 8 nucleotides match TRBD2. Germline trimming cut 1 base from V and 0 bases from J; bases unmatched to any gene: 9. The CDR3 has 18 residues. Germline V gene lookup returns CDR1 SGHAT and CDR2 FQNNGV.

This chain joins TRBV4-1 and TRBJ2-1; 11 bases are a match to TRBD2. This CDR3 has 15 residues. Germline V gene sequence: CDR1 MGHRA, CDR2 YSYEKL. With V trimmed by 6 bases and J by 2 bases, 3 bases remained unmatched. The CDR3 DNA sequence: TGCGCCAGCAGTCCTAGCGGGGGGACCTACAATGAGCAGTTCTTC. Translated: CASSPSGGTYNEQFF.

The CDR3, as DNA: TGTGCCAGCAGCCAAGATTCGGAAGGACTAGCGGGATTATCCCTGTATTACAATGAGCAGTTCTTC. Translated, it gives CASSQDSEGLAGLSLYYNEQFF. The chain joins TRBV4-2 to TRBJ2-1, with TRBD2 identical over 12 bases. Germline lookup yields CDR1 LGHNA and CDR2 YNFKEQ. This CDR3 has 22 amino acids. The V segment lost 0 bases and the J segment 4 bases; nucleotides outside the gene matches: 19.

The chain carries TRBV19 and TRBJ2-3; D is perhaps TRBD2 (6 bases). V was pared by 0 bases and J by 1 base, with 17 bases between. Looked up from germline, CDR1 is LNHDA and CDR2 is SQIVND (reference sequence). CDR3 length equals 18 residues. The CDR3 region has the DNA TGTGCCAGTAGTATAGACGTGTTGCAGGGACTTCGCACAGATACGCAGTATTTT. Protein: CASSIDVLQGLRTDTQYF.

This clone counts as medium-sized. The chain is built from TRBV6-4 and TRBJ2-1; 10 nucleotides agree with TRBD2. Germline-derived CDR1 and CDR2 are MRHNA and SNTAGT. This CDR3 comprises 14 residues. Unmatched junction bases numbered 1, after V lost 2 bases and J lost 6 bases. CDR3 protein: CASSDSGGANEQFF. In nucleotides, the CDR3 is TGTGCCAGCAGTGACAGCGGGGGGGCCAATGAGCAGTTCTTC.

The J gene is TRBJ2-7, the V gene TRBV5-4; D remains ambiguous. The DNA end is a closer match to TRBJ2-1, so the J assignment may be wrong. The CDR3 runs 13 residues. The V gene's germline CDR1 is SGHNT and CDR2 YYREEE (reference sequence). CDR3 bases: TGTGCCAGCAGATCAGATGCAAACAATGAGCAGTTCTTC. Amino acid sequence: CASRSDANNEQFF.

The V and J genes are TRBV15 and TRBJ2-5; possibly TRBD2 for D (6 bases). CDR1 is LNHNV and CDR2 is YYDKDF in the germline V gene (reference sequence). The CDR3 totals 14 residues. V lost 4 bases and J lost 4, with 13 bases in between. CDR3 sequence: CATSNRGSVETQYF. The CDR3 region has the DNA TGTGCCACCAGCAACCGGGGGAGCGTAGAGACCCAGTACTTC.

This chain uses TRBV4-1 with TRBJ1-1; weak D call: TRBD1 (5 bases). Trimming took off 0 bases at V and 3 bases at J, with 23 bases between the two ends. Germline CDR1 reads MGHRA; CDR2 reads YSYEKL. The CDR3 is made up of 19 amino acids. CDR3 nucleotide sequence: TGCGCCAGCAGCCAAGATTTTGGGGGTATGGAGAGGTTATACACTGAAGCTTTCTTT. This codes for CASSQDFGGMERLYTEAFF.

The chain employs TRBV6-5 and TRBJ2-4; D not resolved. CDR1 MNHEY and CDR2 SVGAGI come from the germline V gene. The CDR3 consists of 13 residues. Trimming took off 0 bases at V and 8 bases at J, with 8 bases between the two ends. The chain's CDR3 is CASSYSLGYIQYF. CDR3 in DNA: TGTGCCAGCAGTTACTCGTTGGGGTACATTCAGTACTTC.

This chain uses TRBV30 with TRBJ1-6; 11 bases align to TRBD1. Germline CDR1 reads GTSNPN; CDR2 reads SVGIG (reference sequence). The CDR3 extends over 17 amino acids. V gave up 3 bases and J gave up 6 bases; unmatched junction bases: 10. CDR3 sequence (DNA): TGTGCCTGGAGCCCGGGACAGGGGGAACCAATTAATTCACCCCTCCACTTT. This sequence encodes CAWSPGQGEPINSPLHF.

The V gene is TRBV18, the J gene TRBJ2-5; D is tentatively TRBD1 or TRBD2 (5 bases each). CDR1 and CDR2 from the germline V gene are KGHSH and LQKENI. The ends were cut back, 2 bases at V and 5 bases at J, with 15 bases in the middle. The CDR3 consists of 15 residues. CDR3 loop: CASSPRGPPVETQYF. The DNA for the CDR3 is TGTGCCAGCTCACCAAGGGGACCGCCGGTGGAGACCCAGTACTTC.

The chain couples TRBV19 to TRBJ2-4, with D tentatively TRBD1 (6 bases). The CDR3 length is 15 residues. Trimming left V 7 bases short and J 8 bases short, with 21 bases between. The germline CDR1 and CDR2 sequences are LNHDA and SQIVND (reference sequence). The CDR3, as DNA: TGTGCCAGTATACCCACAGGGATAGAAGGGGACATTCAGTACTTC. Residues: CASIPTGIEGDIQYF.

The chain is built from TRBV10-2 and TRBJ2-5; 8 bases line up with TRBD2. Trimming at V came to 8 bases and at J to 5 bases, leaving 13 bases not matched to a gene. Germline V gene sequence: CDR1 WSHSY, CDR2 SAAADI. The CDR3 sequence is 15 residues long. This chain's CDR3 is CASQGSGSSWETQYF. In DNA, the CDR3 is TGCGCCAGCCAGGGCAGCGGGAGTAGTTGGGAGACCCAGTACTTC.

This sequence joins TRBV10-3 and TRBJ2-3, with 9 bases aligning to TRBD2. V shed 0 bases and J 2 bases; nucleotides not matched to a gene: 12. Germline CDR1 reads ENHRY; CDR2 reads SYGVKD. This CDR3 is built from 19 residues. The DNA of the CDR3 is TGTGCCATCAGTGAGTCGACCCAAAGGGGCGGGGGGGACACAGATACGCAGTATTTT. This codes for CAISESTQRGGGDTDTQYF.

The chain joins TRBV19 to TRBJ1-2; D gene unclear. The germline V and J ends were trimmed by 3 bases and 3 bases, with 8 bases remaining between them. The V gene's germline CDR1 is LNHDA and CDR2 SQIVND (reference sequence). CDR3 length: 13 amino acids. The DNA of the CDR3 is TGTGCCAGTAGTATTTATTTGGACTATGGCTACACCTTC. It translates to CASSIYLDYGYTF.

The rearrangement links TRBV4-2 to TRBJ1-2; D is possibly TRBD1 (5 bases). Germline V CDR1 and CDR2: LGHNA, YNFKEQ. This CDR3 contains 16 residues. V was pared by 0 bases and J by 2 bases, with 13 bases between. This CDR3 is CASSQDIRPGNYGYTF. CDR3 DNA: TGTGCCAGCAGCCAAGATATTCGGCCAGGGAACTATGGCTACACCTTC.

The V gene is TRBV2, the J gene TRBJ2-3; D remains unclear. The CDR3 consists of 15 residues. Trimming removed 3 bases at V and 4 bases at J, with 14 bases between. Germline V gene data show CDR1 as SNHLY and CDR2 as FYNNEI. The CDR3 protein is CASSDFANASDTQYF. The CDR3 bases are TGTGCCAGCAGTGATTTCGCAAACGCCTCAGATACGCAGTATTTT.